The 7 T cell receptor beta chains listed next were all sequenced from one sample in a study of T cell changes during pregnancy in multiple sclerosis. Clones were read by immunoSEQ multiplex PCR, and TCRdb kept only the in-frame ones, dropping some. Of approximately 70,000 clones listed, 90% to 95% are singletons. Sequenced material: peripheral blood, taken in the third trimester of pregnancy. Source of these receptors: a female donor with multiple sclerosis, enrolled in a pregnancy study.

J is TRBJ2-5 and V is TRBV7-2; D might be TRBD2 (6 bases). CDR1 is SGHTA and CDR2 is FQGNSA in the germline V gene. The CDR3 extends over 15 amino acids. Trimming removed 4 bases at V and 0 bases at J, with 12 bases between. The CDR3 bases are TGTGCCAGCAGCTCCAGAACTAGCAACCAAGAGACCCAGTACTTC. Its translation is CASSSRTSNQETQYF.

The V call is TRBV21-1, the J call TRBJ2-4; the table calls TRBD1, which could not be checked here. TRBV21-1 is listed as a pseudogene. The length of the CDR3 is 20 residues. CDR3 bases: TGTGCCAGCACCGCCCGGCAGGGCCCCTCTCACCTTATGACCAAAAACATTCAGTACTTC. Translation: CASTARQGPSHLMTKNIQYF.

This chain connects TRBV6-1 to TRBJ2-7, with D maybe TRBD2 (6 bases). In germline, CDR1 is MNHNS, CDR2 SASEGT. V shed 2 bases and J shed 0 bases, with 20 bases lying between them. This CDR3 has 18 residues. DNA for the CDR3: TGTGCCAGCAGTGAAAAAATATCTGGGAGGACGAGCTCCTACGAGCAGTACTTC. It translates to CASSEKISGRTSSYEQYF.

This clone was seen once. In nucleotides, the CDR3 is TGTGCCAGCTCACCCCCGGGCGGGACCGCCACAGATACGCAGTATTTT. Protein product: CASSPPGGTATDTQYF. The rearrangement uses TRBV18 and TRBJ2-3; tentatively, D is TRBD2 (6 bases). CDR3 length equals 16 residues. Germline CDR1 reads KGHSH; CDR2 reads LQKENI. Trimming removed 3 bases at V and 2 bases at J, with 15 bases between.

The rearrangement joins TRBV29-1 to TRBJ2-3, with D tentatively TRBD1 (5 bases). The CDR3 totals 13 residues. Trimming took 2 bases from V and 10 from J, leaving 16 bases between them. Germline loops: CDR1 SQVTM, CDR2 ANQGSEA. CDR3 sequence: CSVETGTSLAQYF. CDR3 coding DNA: TGCAGCGTTGAAACAGGTACCTCCCTGGCGCAGTATTTT.

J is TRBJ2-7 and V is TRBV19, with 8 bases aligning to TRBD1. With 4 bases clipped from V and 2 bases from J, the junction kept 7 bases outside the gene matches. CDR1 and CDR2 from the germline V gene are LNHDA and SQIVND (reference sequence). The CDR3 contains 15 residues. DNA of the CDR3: TGTGCCAGTAGTAAGAGTAACAGGGGGACCTACGAGCAGTACTTC. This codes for CASSKSNRGTYEQYF.

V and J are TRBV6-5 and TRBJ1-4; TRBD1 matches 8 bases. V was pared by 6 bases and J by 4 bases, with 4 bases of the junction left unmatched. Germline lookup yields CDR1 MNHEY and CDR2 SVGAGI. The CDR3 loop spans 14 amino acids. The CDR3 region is CASSWDRRNEKLFF. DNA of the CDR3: TGTGCCAGCAGCTGGGACAGGCGTAATGAAAAACTGTTTTTT.